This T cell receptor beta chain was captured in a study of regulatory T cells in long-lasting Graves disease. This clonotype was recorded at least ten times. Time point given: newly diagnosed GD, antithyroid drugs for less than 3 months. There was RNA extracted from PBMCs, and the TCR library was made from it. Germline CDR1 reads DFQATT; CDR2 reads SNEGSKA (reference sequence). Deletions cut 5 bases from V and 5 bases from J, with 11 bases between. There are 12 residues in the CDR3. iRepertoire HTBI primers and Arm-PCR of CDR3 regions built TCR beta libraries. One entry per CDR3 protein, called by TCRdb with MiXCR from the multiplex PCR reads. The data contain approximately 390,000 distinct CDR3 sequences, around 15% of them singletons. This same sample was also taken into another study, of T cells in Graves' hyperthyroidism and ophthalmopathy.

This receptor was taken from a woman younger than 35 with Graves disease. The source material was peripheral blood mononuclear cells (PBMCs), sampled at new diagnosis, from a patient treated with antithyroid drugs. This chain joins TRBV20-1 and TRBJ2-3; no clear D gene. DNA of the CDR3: TGCAGTGCTGTTGGGCTCATAGATACGCAGTATTTT. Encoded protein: CSAVGLIDTQYF.